This record looks at one TCR beta chain sequence and its context. The antigen is undetermined. The CDR3 runs 15 residues. Trimming cost V 1 base and J 5 bases, with 14 bases left between them. Germline V lookup: CDR1 GTSNPN, CDR2 SVGIG (reference sequence). The data derive from a study of T cell responses to AZD1222 COVID-19 vaccine. Assay: immunoSEQ multiplex PCR; the TCRdb copy retains only in-frame clones and omits some. The data hold about 100,000 clones, with around 87% observed a single time. Study-level findings and limits: Unmutated variant regions are reportedly targeted by nearly half of spike-specific TCRs. Donors were mostly white British, more females; clonal diversity possibly underestimated.

This sequence was found in an adult who received the AZD1222 COVID-19 vaccine. The chain joins TRBV30 to TRBJ1-4; TRBD1 might be the D (5 bases). The sample was peripheral blood, taken 28 days after the second AZD1222 dose. The DNA of the CDR3 is TGTGCCTGGAGTGACCCCCGAGGGACCAATGAAAAACTGTTTTTT. Translated: CAWSDPRGTNEKLFF.